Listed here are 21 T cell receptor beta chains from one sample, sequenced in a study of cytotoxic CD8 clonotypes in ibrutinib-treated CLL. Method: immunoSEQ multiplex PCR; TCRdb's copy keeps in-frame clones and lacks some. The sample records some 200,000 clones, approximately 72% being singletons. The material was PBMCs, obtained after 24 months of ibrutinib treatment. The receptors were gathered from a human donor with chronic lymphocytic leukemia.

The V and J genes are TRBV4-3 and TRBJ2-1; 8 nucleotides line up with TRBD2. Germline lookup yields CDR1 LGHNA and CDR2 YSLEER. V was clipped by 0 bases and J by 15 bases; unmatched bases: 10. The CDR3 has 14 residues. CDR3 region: CASSQDPSGSPGFF. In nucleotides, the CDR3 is TGCGCCAGCAGCCAAGATCCCAGCGGGAGCCCCGGGTTCTTC.

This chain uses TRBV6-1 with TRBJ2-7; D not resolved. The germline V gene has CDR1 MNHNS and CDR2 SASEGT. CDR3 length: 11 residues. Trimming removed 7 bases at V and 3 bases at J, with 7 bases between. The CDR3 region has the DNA TGTGCCAGCATCAAGAACTACGAGCAGTACTTC. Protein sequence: CASIKNYEQYF.

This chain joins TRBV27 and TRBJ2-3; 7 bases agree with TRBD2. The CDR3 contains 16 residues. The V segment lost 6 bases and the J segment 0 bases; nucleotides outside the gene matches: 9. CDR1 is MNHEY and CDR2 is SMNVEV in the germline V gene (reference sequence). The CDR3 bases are TGTGCCAGCAGCGGAATCCTAGCGGAGAGCACAGATACGCAGTATTTT. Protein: CASSGILAESTDTQYF.

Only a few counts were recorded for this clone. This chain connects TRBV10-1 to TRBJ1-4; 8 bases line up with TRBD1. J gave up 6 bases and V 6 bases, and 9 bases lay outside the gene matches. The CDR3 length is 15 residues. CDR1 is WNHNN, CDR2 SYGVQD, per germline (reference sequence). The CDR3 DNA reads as TGCGCCAGCAGCCGACAGGGGAGAGTTTATGAAAAACTGTTTTTT. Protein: CASSRQGRVYEKLFF.

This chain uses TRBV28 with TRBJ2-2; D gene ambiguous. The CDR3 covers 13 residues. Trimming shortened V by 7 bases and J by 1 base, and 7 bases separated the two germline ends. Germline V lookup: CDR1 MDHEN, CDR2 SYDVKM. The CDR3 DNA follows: TGTGCCAGCACCCGACAGAACACCGGGGAGCTGTTTTTT. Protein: CASTRQNTGELFF.

CDR3 sequence: CASSLWARTGNEQYF. DNA for the CDR3: TGTGCCAGCAGCTTATGGGCCCGGACAGGGAACGAGCAGTACTTC. V and J are TRBV11-2 and TRBJ2-7; 8 bases fit TRBD1. V shed 2 bases, J shed 5 bases, and the junction held 8 bases outside the gene matches. The CDR3 loop spans 15 amino acids. Germline V gives CDR1 SGHAT, CDR2 FQNNGV.

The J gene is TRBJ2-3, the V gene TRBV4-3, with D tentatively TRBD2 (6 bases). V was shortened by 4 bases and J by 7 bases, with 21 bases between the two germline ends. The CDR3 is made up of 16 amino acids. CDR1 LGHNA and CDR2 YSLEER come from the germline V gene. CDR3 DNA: TGCGCCAGCAGCCTGGGGGGAGGAACGCCCGGAAATACGCAGTATTTT. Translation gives CASSLGGGTPGNTQYF.

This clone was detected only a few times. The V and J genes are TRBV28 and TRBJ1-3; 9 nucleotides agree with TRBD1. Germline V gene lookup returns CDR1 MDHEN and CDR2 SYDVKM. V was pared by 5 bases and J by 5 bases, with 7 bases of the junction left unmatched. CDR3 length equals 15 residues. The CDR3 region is CASSPPGQGRNTIYF. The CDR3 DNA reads TGTGCCAGCAGTCCCCCGGGACAGGGACGAAACACCATATATTTT.

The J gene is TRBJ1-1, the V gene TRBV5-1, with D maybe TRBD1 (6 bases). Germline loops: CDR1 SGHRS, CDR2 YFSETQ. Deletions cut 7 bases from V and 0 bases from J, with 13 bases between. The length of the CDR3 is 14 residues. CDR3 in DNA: TGCGCCAGCGGAATGGGGACACTGAACACTGAAGCTTTCTTT. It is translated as CASGMGTLNTEAFF. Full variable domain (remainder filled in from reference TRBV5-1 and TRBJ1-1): KAGVTQTPRYLIKTRGQQVTLSCSPISGHRSVSWYQQTPGQGLQFLFEYFSETQRNKGNFPGRFSGRQFSNSRSEMNVSTLELGDSALYLCASGMGTLNTEAFFGQGTRLTVV.

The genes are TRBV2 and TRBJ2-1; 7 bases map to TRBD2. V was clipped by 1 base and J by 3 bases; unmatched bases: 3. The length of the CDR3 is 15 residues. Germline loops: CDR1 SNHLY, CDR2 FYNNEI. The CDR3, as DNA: TGTGCCAGCAGTGAAGGTAGCGGGCTCTACAATGAGCAGTTCTTC. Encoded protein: CASSEGSGLYNEQFF. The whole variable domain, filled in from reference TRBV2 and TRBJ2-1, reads EPEVTQTPSHQVTQMGQEVILRCVPISNHLYFYWYRQILGQKVEFLVSFYNNEISEKSEIFDDQFSVERPDGSNFTLKIRSTKLEDSAMYFCASSEGSGLYNEQFFGPGTRLTVL.

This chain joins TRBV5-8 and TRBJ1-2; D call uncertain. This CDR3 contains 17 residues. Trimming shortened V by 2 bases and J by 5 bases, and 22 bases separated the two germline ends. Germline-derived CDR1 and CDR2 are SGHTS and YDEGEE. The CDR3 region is CASSFRVPHRMLYGYTF. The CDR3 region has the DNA TGTGCCAGCAGCTTCAGAGTTCCCCATCGAATGCTATATGGCTACACCTTC. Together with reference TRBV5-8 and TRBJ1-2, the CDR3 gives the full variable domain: EAGVTQSPTHLIKTRGQQATLRCSPISGHTSVYWYQQALGLGLQFLLWYDEGEERNRGNFPPRFSGRQFPNYSSELNVNALELEDSALYLCASSFRVPHRMLYGYTFGSGTRLTVV.

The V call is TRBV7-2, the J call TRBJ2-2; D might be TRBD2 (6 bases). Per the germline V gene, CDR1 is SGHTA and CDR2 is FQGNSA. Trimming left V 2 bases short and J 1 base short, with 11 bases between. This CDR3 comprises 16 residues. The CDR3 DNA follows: TGTGCCAGCAGCTTAATACTAGCAGGGAACACCGGGGAGCTGTTTTTT. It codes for CASSLILAGNTGELFF.

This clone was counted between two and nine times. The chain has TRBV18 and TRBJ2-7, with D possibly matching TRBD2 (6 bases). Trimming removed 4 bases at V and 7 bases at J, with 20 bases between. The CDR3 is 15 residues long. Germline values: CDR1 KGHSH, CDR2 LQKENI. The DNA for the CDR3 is TGTGCCAGCTCACGGCGGGGATTCCCCCTGGGGGAGCAGTACTTC. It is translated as CASSRRGFPLGEQYF.

The CDR3 protein is CASSQVAGGPYEQYF. CDR3 DNA: TGTGCCAGCAGCCAAGTAGCGGGAGGGCCCTACGAGCAGTACTTC. The V gene is TRBV14, the J gene TRBJ2-7, with TRBD2 matching over 11 bases. Trimming took 1 base from V and 2 from J; bases not matched to a gene: 1. The CDR3 contains 15 residues. Germline CDR1 SGHDN, CDR2 FVKESK.

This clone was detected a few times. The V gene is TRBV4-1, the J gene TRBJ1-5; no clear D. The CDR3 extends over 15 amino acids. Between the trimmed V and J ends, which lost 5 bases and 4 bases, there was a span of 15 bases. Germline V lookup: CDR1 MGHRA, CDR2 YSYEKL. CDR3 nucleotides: TGCGCCAGCAGCTCACGGCGCGGGGAAAATCAGCCCCAGCATTTT. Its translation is CASSSRRGENQPQHF.

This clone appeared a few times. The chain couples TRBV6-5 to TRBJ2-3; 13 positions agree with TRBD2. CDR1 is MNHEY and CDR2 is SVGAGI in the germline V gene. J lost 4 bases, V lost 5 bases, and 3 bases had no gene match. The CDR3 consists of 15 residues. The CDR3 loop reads CASSRTSGSSDTQYF. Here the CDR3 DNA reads TGTGCCAGCAGTCGGACTAGCGGGAGCTCAGATACGCAGTATTTT.

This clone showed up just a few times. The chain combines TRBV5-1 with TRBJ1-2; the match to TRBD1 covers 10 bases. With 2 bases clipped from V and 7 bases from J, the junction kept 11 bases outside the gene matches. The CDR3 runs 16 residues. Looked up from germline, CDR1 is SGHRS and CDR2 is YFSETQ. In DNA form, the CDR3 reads TGCGCCAGCAGCTTATCAAGGACAGGGGGAGTAGGTGGCTACACCTTC. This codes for CASSLSRTGGVGGYTF.

The CDR3 protein is CASSLSRTGGSYEQYF. The CDR3 bases are TGTGCCAGCAGTTTGTCCCGGACAGGGGGCTCTTACGAGCAGTACTTC. The chain uses TRBV27 and TRBJ2-7, with 11 bases matching TRBD1. This CDR3 contains 16 residues. V gave up 3 bases and J gave up 4 bases; unmatched junction bases: 8. Germline V gives CDR1 MNHEY, CDR2 SMNVEV (reference sequence).

The CDR3 sequence is CAWSVGPRSGYGYTF. The CDR3, as DNA: TGTGCCTGGAGTGTGGGACCTCGATCCGGATATGGCTACACCTTC. This sequence joins TRBV30 and TRBJ1-2; the D gene is possibly TRBD1 (5 bases). The CDR3 is made up of 15 amino acids. Germline CDR1 reads GTSNPN; CDR2 reads SVGIG (reference sequence). V lost 0 bases, J lost 5 bases, and 16 bases lay in between.

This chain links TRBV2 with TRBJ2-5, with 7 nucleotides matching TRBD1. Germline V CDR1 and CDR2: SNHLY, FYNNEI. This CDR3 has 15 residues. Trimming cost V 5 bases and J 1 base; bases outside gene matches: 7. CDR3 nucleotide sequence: TGTGCCAGCAGTACTAGACAGGGCACCCAAGAGACCCAGTACTTC. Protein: CASSTRQGTQETQYF. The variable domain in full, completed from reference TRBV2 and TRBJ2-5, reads EPEVTQTPSHQVTQMGQEVILRCVPISNHLYFYWYRQILGQKVEFLVSFYNNEISEKSEIFDDQFSVERPDGSNFTLKIRSTKLEDSAMYFCASSTRQGTQETQYFGPGTRLLVL.

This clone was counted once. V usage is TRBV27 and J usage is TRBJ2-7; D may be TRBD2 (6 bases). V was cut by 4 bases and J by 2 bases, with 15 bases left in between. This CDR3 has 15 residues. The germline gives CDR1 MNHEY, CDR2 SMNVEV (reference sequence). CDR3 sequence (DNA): TGTGCCAGCAGTTGGGCCTCTAGCGCCGCCTACGAGCAGTACTTC. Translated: CASSWASSAAYEQYF.